Following are 10 T cell receptor beta chains from one sample sequenced in a study of cytomegalovirus exposure and HLA in healthy donors (dated by TCRdb to about 2017). Receptor amplification or capture employed the immunoSEQ multiplex PCR assay. Sourced from immuneACCESS, this table was stored by TCRdb with only in-frame sequences that have V and J called. A share of the clones is absent; for the studies checked, an unresolved V gene accounts for under half, and the remainder has no known explanation. The sample table shows around 94,000 clones, and about 95% are seen once. The ten largest clones add up to around 0.85% of the sample. The sample taken for sequencing was PBMCs. The receptors here all came from a woman aged 18 to 35 in good health and CMV-seronegative.

The chain combines TRBV11-3 with TRBJ1-2; perhaps TRBD1 as D (6 bases). The CDR3 covers 16 residues. With 5 bases removed from V and 2 bases from J, the gap between germline ends came to 18 bases. Germline values: CDR1 SGHNT, CDR2 YENEEA. This chain's CDR3 is CASSHGEGVGNYGYTF. In DNA, the CDR3 is TGTGCCAGCAGCCACGGGGAGGGGGTAGGGAACTATGGCTACACCTTC.

This rearrangement joins TRBV4-2 to TRBJ1-2; 9 bases match TRBD1. Germline V lookup: CDR1 LGHNA, CDR2 YNFKEQ. CDR3 length: 14 residues. V trimming: 0 bases; J trimming: 5 bases; junction bases outside the gene matches: 1. As DNA, the CDR3 is TGTGCCAGCAGCCAAGAGACAGGGGGGTATGGCTACACCTTC. Its protein product is CASSQETGGYGYTF.

The chain employs TRBV7-2 and TRBJ2-2; D is possibly TRBD1 (5 bases). In germline, CDR1 is SGHTA, CDR2 FQGNSA. The CDR3 is 13 residues long. The germline V and J ends were trimmed by 7 bases and 1 base, with 7 bases remaining between them. The CDR3 nucleotides read TGTGCCAGCACCGACAGGAACACCGGGGAGCTGTTTTTT. Residues: CASTDRNTGELFF.

The V and J genes are TRBV6-4 and TRBJ1-4; 7 bases align to TRBD1. Germline V lookup: CDR1 MRHNA, CDR2 SNTAGT. The trim removed 2 bases at V and 5 bases at J, leaving 2 bases unmatched. The length of the CDR3 is 14 residues. The chain's CDR3 is CASSDGGQNEKLFF. As DNA, the CDR3 is TGTGCCAGCAGTGACGGGGGACAGAATGAAAAACTGTTTTTT.

The chain carries TRBV2 and TRBJ1-2; 10 nucleotides agree with TRBD1. The length of the CDR3 is 15 residues. CDR1 is SNHLY and CDR2 is FYNNEI in the germline V gene. V lost 6 bases, J lost 5 bases, and 9 bases stayed unmatched. The CDR3 DNA is TGTGCCAGCAGCGAGGGACAGGGGCATCATTATGGCTACACCTTC. This codes for CASSEGQGHHYGYTF. The full variable domain, its missing parts supplied by reference TRBV2 and TRBJ1-2, is EPEVTQTPSHQVTQMGQEVILRCVPISNHLYFYWYRQILGQKVEFLVSFYNNEISEKSEIFDDQFSVERPDGSNFTLKIRSTKLEDSAMYFCASSEGQGHHYGYTFGSGTRLTVV.

In its sample, this clone was seen once. The gene calls are TRBV4-1 and TRBJ2-1; possible D gene TRBD2, 6 bases. Looked up from germline, CDR1 is MGHRA and CDR2 is YSYEKL. The V end lost 2 bases, the J end lost 8 bases, and 16 bases lay between the germline ends. The CDR3 has 15 amino acids. As DNA, the CDR3 is TGCGCCAGCAGCCAAACCTCGGGCGGGGTCGATGAGCAGTTCTTC. This sequence encodes CASSQTSGGVDEQFF.

The chain combines TRBV9 with TRBJ2-3; 9 bases match TRBD2. CDR3 size: 18 residues. V shed 0 bases, J shed 4 bases, and the junction held 12 bases outside the gene matches. Germline V lookup: CDR1 SGDLS, CDR2 YYNGEE. The CDR3 loop reads CASSVDPGGRARSDTQYF. For the CDR3, the DNA is TGTGCCAGCAGCGTAGACCCTGGCGGGAGGGCCAGGTCAGATACGCAGTATTTT. Supplemented by reference TRBV9 and TRBJ2-3, the full variable domain reads DSGVTQTPKHLITATGQRVTLRCSPRSGDLSVYWYQQSLDQGLQFLIQYYNGEERAKGNILERFSAQQFPDLHSELNLSSLELGDSALYFCASSVDPGGRARSDTQYFGPGTRLTVL.

V gene TRBV9 combines with J gene TRBJ2-7, with 10 nucleotides matching TRBD2. Germline CDR1 is SGDLS and CDR2 is YYNGEE. J was trimmed by 4 bases and V by 2 bases; bases with no gene match: 3. The CDR3 spans 14 residues. The DNA for the CDR3 is TGTGCCAGCAGCGTTAGCGGGAGGTCTTACGAGCAGTACTTC. This encodes CASSVSGRSYEQYF.

The chain is built from TRBV30 and TRBJ1-3, with a possible D match to TRBD1 (5 bases). This CDR3 region has 14 residues. The V end was cut by 0 bases, the J end by 7 bases, with 13 bases between. Germline CDR1 and CDR2: GTSNPN and SVGIG (reference sequence). The CDR3 DNA is TGTGCCTGGAGTGTAGGGGCAGGACGGAACACCATATATTTT. Protein product: CAWSVGAGRNTIYF.

The rearrangement joins TRBV14 to TRBJ1-3; 10 nucleotides line up with TRBD1. Germline-derived CDR1 and CDR2 are SGHDN and FVKESK. The CDR3 is 15 residues long. Trimming cost V 4 bases and J 4 bases; bases outside gene matches: 4. The CDR3, as DNA: TGTGCCAGCAGCCTGGGGACAGGGGTCGGAAACACCATATATTTT. Protein sequence: CASSLGTGVGNTIYF.